The following is a TCR beta chain sequence with its context. Its antigen is currently unknown. TCRdb's copy holds only in-frame clones and misses some; the assay was immunoSEQ multiplex PCR. The sample yields 45,000 to 65,000 clones, around nine tenths seen once. This record comes from a study of OX40 agonist ivuxolimab in advanced cancers. V was clipped by 6 bases and J by 3 bases, with 12 bases between them. CDR1 is MDHEN and CDR2 is SYDVKM in the germline V gene. The CDR3 is made up of 15 amino acids. Points from the study as a whole: Antigen specificity remained undetermined for the expanded peripheral T cells.

The material was CD4+ or CD8+ T cells sorted from blood, obtained in a trial of the OX40 agonist ivuxolimab. The rearrangement joins TRBV28 to TRBJ2-6; perhaps TRBD1 as D (5 bases). This sequence originates from an adult with an advanced solid tumor such as melanoma, head and neck, liver or kidney cancer. CDR3 amino acids: CASSRAQGGANVLTF. For the CDR3, the DNA is TGTGCCAGCAGCCGAGCTCAGGGTGGGGCCAACGTCCTGACTTTC.